The 9 T cell receptor beta chains below all came from one sample that was sequenced in a study of cytomegalovirus exposure and HLA in healthy donors. Use of 60 Vbeta and 13 Jbeta primers characterized the PCR. Clones were read by immunoSEQ multiplex PCR, and TCRdb kept only the in-frame ones, dropping some. The sample lists over 150,000 clones, approximately 77% occurring once. The specimen sequenced was PBMCs. The receptors shown here come from a male donor in good health and CMV-seropositive.

The chain recombines TRBV4-1 with TRBJ1-3; no clear D gene. CDR3 size: 17 residues. Trimming removed 1 base at V and 8 bases at J, with 21 bases between. The germline CDR1 and CDR2 sequences are MGHRA and YSYEKL. The CDR3 DNA follows: TGCGCCAGCAGCCAAGCAATCTCAGCGGGCGGACGAGACACCATATATTTT. Translation: CASSQAISAGGRDTIYF.

V usage is TRBV6-5 and J usage is TRBJ1-2; D unclear. Germline CDR1 and CDR2: MNHEY and SVGAGI. V was pared by 6 bases and J by 8 bases, with 19 bases between. The CDR3 covers 14 residues. This chain's CDR3 is CASSSLQWGGGYTF. The CDR3 DNA sequence: TGTGCCAGCAGCTCCCTCCAGTGGGGAGGAGGCTACACCTTC.

The chain has TRBV18 and TRBJ2-7, with D perhaps matching TRBD2 (6 bases). Germline loops: CDR1 KGHSH, CDR2 LQKENI. Between the trimmed V and J ends, which lost 3 bases and 6 bases, there was a span of 9 bases. This CDR3 contains 12 residues. The CDR3 DNA is TGTGCCAGCTCACCGGAGGGCTTCGAGCAGTACTTC. Translation: CASSPEGFEQYF.

In regard to this clone: Other DNA sequences within the sample encode an identical CDR3. The chain carries TRBV9 and TRBJ2-3; TRBD2 matches 10 bases. The ends lost 2 bases at V and 12 bases at J; junction bases unmatched: 18. The CDR3 runs to 17 residues. Germline CDR1 is SGDLS and CDR2 is YYNGEE. Here the CDR3 DNA reads TGTGCCAGCAGCGTTCTGACCCACCTAGGTAGCGGGGGGCCCCAGTATTTT. Residues: CASSVLTHLGSGGPQYF. Full variable domain (rest looked up from reference TRBV9 and TRBJ2-3): DSGVTQTPKHLITATGQRVTLRCSPRSGDLSVYWYQQSLDQGLQFLIQYYNGEERAKGNILERFSAQQFPDLHSELNLSSLELGDSALYFCASSVLTHLGSGGPQYFGPGTRLTVL.

V gene TRBV7-2 combines with J gene TRBJ2-7; no clear D gene. Germline V gives CDR1 SGHTA, CDR2 FQGNSA. Deletions cut 4 bases from V and 1 base from J, with 8 bases between. The CDR3 has 13 amino acids. CDR3 sequence: CASSSHSSYEQYF. The CDR3 coding sequence is TGTGCCAGCAGCTCTCACTCATCCTACGAGCAGTACTTC.

The chain carries TRBV19 and TRBJ2-1, with TRBD2 matching over 9 bases. Germline-derived CDR1 and CDR2 are LNHDA and SQIVND (reference sequence). Trimming removed 7 bases from V and 5 bases from J; junction bases left unmatched: 9. The CDR3 spans 15 residues. This CDR3 is CASTSAGGLHNEQFF. The CDR3 DNA is TGTGCCAGTACGTCGGCGGGGGGGTTGCACAATGAGCAGTTCTTC.

The chain is built from TRBV6-4 and TRBJ2-2; maybe TRBD1 (6 bases). The CDR3 length is 14 residues. CDR1 is MRHNA and CDR2 is SNTAGT in the germline V gene. The V gene lost 3 bases and the J gene lost 3 bases, with 8 bases spanning the gap. The CDR3 DNA follows: TGTGCCAGCAGTGAGAAGGGGGACACCGGGGAGCTGTTTTTT. Its translation: CASSEKGDTGELFF.

The chain combines TRBV5-4 with TRBJ2-7; possible D gene TRBD1, 5 bases. The V and J ends lost 4 bases and 4 bases respectively, with 30 bases between them. Germline V gene lookup returns CDR1 SGHNT and CDR2 YYREEE (reference sequence). CDR3 length: 19 amino acids. In DNA, the CDR3 is TGTGCCAGCAGCCAACGAGTCCAGGGCAGCCTAACGAGTTGGTACGAGCAGTACTTC. Translating gives CASSQRVQGSLTSWYEQYF.

This chain joins TRBV7-3 and TRBJ2-2; 9 positions match TRBD1. V dropped 8 bases and J dropped 5; count of bases not matched to a gene: 6. From germline, CDR1 is SGHTA and CDR2 FQGTGA. The CDR3 has 14 amino acids. The CDR3 DNA follows: TGTGCCAGCTCGGGGACAGGGAGGACCGGGGAGCTGTTTTTT. Translated: CASSGTGRTGELFF.